This T cell receptor (beta chain) was identified in a study of Graves' ophthalmopathy and Graves' hyperthyroidism. General study points: The majority of expanded thyroid clonotypes above 0.001 frequency also occurred in blood. The model achieved roughly 69% sensitivity and 72.22% specificity for ophthalmopathy progression.

This CDR3 spans 18 amino acids. V lost 5 bases and J lost 2, with 22 bases in between. Germline CDR1 is SGHTA and CDR2 is FQGNSA. Turning to this clonotype: Its target is unknown.

The TCR beta CDR3 regions underwent amplification from RNA transcripts. An initial RT-PCR round employing HTBI primers preceded a second-round multiplex PCR. TCRdb passed the multiplex PCR reads through MiXCR, listing each CDR3 protein once. Counted here are around 1,200,000 distinct CDR3 sequences, 36% occurring once; the ten biggest clones make up around 10%. Sequenced: peripheral blood or thyroid tissue (not recorded which). The TCR sequence derives from an adult man with Graves' hyperthyroidism. This chain joins TRBV7-2 and TRBJ1-3; no firm D call. CDR3 residues: CASSPRRPGRAAGNTIYF. The CDR3 DNA reads as TGTGCCAGCAGCCCCCGGCGGCCAGGCCGGGCAGCTGGAAACACCATATATTTT. Together with reference TRBV7-2 and TRBJ1-3, the CDR3 gives the full variable domain: GAGVSQSPSNKVTEKGKDVELRCDPISGHTALYWYRQSLGQGLEFLIYFQGNSAPDKSGLPSDRFSAERTGGSVSTLTIQRTQQEDSAVYLCASSPRRPGRAAGNTIYFGEGSWLTVV.